Listed below are T cell receptor beta chains from one sample, sequenced in a study of shared clonotypes between healthy human individuals. The table came from immunoSEQ multiplex PCR; TCRdb's copy has only in-frame clones and leaves some out. Here the sample spans around 1.9 million clones, 90% to 95% being singletons. The sample comprised naive CD8+ T cells from PBMCs. The source is a man younger than 30 in good health. Some clones in this sample may be carry-over from other donors' samples. The conserved cysteine and the conserved F or W are not part of the CDR3 here. D genes are given only for firm matches. Size values are once, few and many counts, or a class for expanded clones, and some rows have none.

clone size	D gene	J gene	V gene	CDR3 protein
.	TRBD1	TRBJ2-7	TRBV4-1	ASSHPGQGVGEQY
.	.	TRBJ2-7	TRBV11-2	ASSADPPPYEQY
.	.	TRBJ2-3	TRBV27	ASSLFQGSTDTQY
.	.	TRBJ2-7	TRBV6-5	ASSDNYEQY
.	.	TRBJ2-7	TRBV5-6	ASSLRTDSYEQY
.	.	TRBJ1-5	TRBV4-1	ASSQDAGWGQPQH
once	TRBD1	TRBJ2-2	TRBV5-1	ASSLTRQGSLTGELF
.	TRBD1	TRBJ1-2	TRBV7-9	ASSSTEQGAYGYT
.	.	TRBJ2-3	TRBV4-1	ASSRKEIGRDRTDTQY
.	TRBD1	TRBJ1-5	TRBV19	ASSIRQGSNQPQH
.	TRBD1	TRBJ2-2	TRBV2	ASSVGQGFYTGELF
.	.	TRBJ2-7	TRBV6-6	ASRPWSSYEQY
.	TRBD1	TRBJ2-5	TRBV27	ASSLLGTGGGETQY
.	.	TRBJ2-7	TRBV7-2	ASSLASYSQHEQY
.	TRBD2	TRBJ2-3	TRBV28	ASSLAGTSGTPASLTDTQY
.	TRBD1	TRBJ2-1	TRBV9	ASSPRQGANNEQF
.	TRBD2	TRBJ2-1	TRBV7-3	ASSPKAGTTEQF